One sample yielded the 27 T cell receptor beta chains listed below, sequenced in a study of regulatory T cells in long-lasting Graves disease. Arm-PCR of CDR3 regions and iRepertoire HTBI primers were used to build TCR beta libraries. TCRdb re-called the multiplex PCR reads with MiXCR, one entry per CDR3 protein. This table holds around 450,000 distinct CDR3 sequences, about 15% found once. Time point given: newly diagnosed GD, antithyroid drugs for less than 3 months. Making the TCR library involved RNA that had been extracted from PBMCs. This sample was shared with a second study, whose subject was T cells in Graves' hyperthyroidism and ophthalmopathy.

The sequenced sample was peripheral blood mononuclear cells (PBMCs), obtained at new diagnosis, from a patient treated with antithyroid drugs. These receptors were taken from a young woman with Graves disease.

This clonotype was picked up a small number of times. The chain is built from TRBV6-1 and TRBJ2-1, with TRBD2 as a possible D gene (6 bases). V lost 6 bases and J 5 bases, leaving 17 bases between the germline ends. Germline V lookup: CDR1 MNHNS, CDR2 SASEGT. CDR3 length equals 15 residues. The chain's CDR3 is CASRTASVRNNEQFF. Here the CDR3 DNA reads TGTGCCAGCAGGACGGCTAGCGTCCGAAACAATGAGCAGTTCTTC.

This clonotype was observed at least ten times. The chain uses TRBV6-2 or TRBV6-3 and TRBJ2-1; 11 bases agree with TRBD2. Unmatched junction bases numbered 7, after V lost 6 bases and J lost 12 bases. In germline, CDR1 is MNHEY, CDR2 SVGEGT. The CDR3 sequence is 13 residues long. The CDR3 nucleotides are TGTGCCAGCAGGGAGGGGACTAGCGGAACGCAGTTCTTC. Encoded protein: CASREGTSGTQFF.

This clonotype was counted at least ten times. The V gene is TRBV28, the J gene TRBJ2-6; D may be TRBD1 (6 bases). The CDR3 has 15 amino acids. The ends were cut back, 6 bases at V and 0 bases at J, with 9 bases in the middle. Germline V gene data show CDR1 as MDHEN and CDR2 as SYDVKM. The CDR3 DNA reads as TGTGCCAGCAGACTACAGGGCTCTGGGGCCAACGTCCTGACTTTC. Its translation is CASRLQGSGANVLTF.

The chain recombines TRBV29-1 with TRBJ2-7, with no clear D. CDR1 is SQVTM and CDR2 is ANQGSEA in the germline V gene. Trimming left V 1 base short and J 2 bases short, with 6 bases between. The CDR3 contains 12 residues. This CDR3 is CSVEGVAYEQYF. CDR3 nucleotide sequence: TGCAGCGTTGAAGGGGTTGCCTACGAGCAGTACTTC.

This clonotype was seen more than once but under ten times. The chain is built from TRBV19 and TRBJ1-6; no definite D call. Per germline, CDR1 LNHDA and CDR2 SQIVND (reference sequence). The V gene lost 9 bases and the J gene lost 3 bases, with 15 bases spanning the gap. The CDR3 consists of 15 residues. The CDR3 here is CASRPANSYNSPLHF. In DNA form, the CDR3 reads TGTGCCAGCAGACCCGCGAACAGCTATAATTCACCCCTCCACTTT.

This sequence joins TRBV9 and TRBJ2-3; a possible D gene is TRBD1 (6 bases). Per the germline V gene, CDR1 is SGDLS and CDR2 is YYNGEE. V shed 3 bases and J shed 10 bases, with 18 bases lying between them. The CDR3 is made up of 14 amino acids. CDR3 in amino acids: CASSGSGTQTPQYF. CDR3 DNA: TGTGCCAGCAGCGGCTCCGGGACACAAACCCCGCAGTATTTT.

This clonotype was recorded many times. The V gene is TRBV19, the J gene TRBJ1-1; D possibly corresponds to TRBD1 (5 bases). The V end lost 7 bases, the J end lost 5 bases, and 20 bases lay between the germline ends. CDR3 length: 15 amino acids. Germline V lookup: CDR1 LNHDA, CDR2 SQIVND (reference sequence). CDR3 region: CASIPLAGVGTEAFF. The CDR3 nucleotides are TGTGCCAGTATTCCGCTTGCGGGGGTTGGAACTGAAGCTTTCTTT.

This clonotype was counted only a few times. This chain joins TRBV10-3 and TRBJ2-5; 13 bases match TRBD2. This CDR3 has 15 residues. Germline values: CDR1 ENHRY, CDR2 SYGVKD. The V gene end was trimmed by 4 bases and the J gene end by 4 bases; junction bases not matched to a gene: 3. The CDR3 bases are TGTGCCATCAGTGGGGGGACTAGCGGGATAGAGACCCAGTACTTC. Protein: CAISGGTSGIETQYF.

This clonotype was detected ten times or more. CDR3 sequence reads: CASSLGSRGNRDTQYF. The CDR3 DNA follows: TGTGCCAGCAGCTTAGGTTCTCGGGGGAATAGGGATACGCAGTATTTT. The chain uses TRBV7-3 and TRBJ2-3; D is perhaps TRBD2 (6 bases). V was pared by 2 bases and J by 6 bases, with 18 bases between. CDR3 length: 16 amino acids. Germline V gives CDR1 SGHTA, CDR2 FQGTGA.

The rearrangement links TRBV29-1 to TRBJ1-2, with 8 nucleotides matching TRBD1. Unmatched junction bases numbered 12, after V lost 5 bases and J lost 7 bases. The CDR3 loop spans 14 amino acids. Germline-derived CDR1 and CDR2 are SQVTM and ANQGSEA. In DNA, the CDR3 is TGCAGCGTTCGCGTCCCGGACAGGGTCCGTGGCTACACCTTC. Protein: CSVRVPDRVRGYTF.

This clonotype showed up just a few times. CDR3 DNA sequence: TGTGCCAGCAGCCCCCGGAGCGGGAGTCGAGAGACCCAGTACTTC. It yields the protein CASSPRSGSRETQYF. V gene TRBV9 combines with J gene TRBJ2-5; 8 bases match TRBD2. This CDR3 contains 15 residues. Germline V CDR1 and CDR2: SGDLS, YYNGEE. V lost 4 bases to trimming and J lost 4 bases; unmatched junction nucleotides: 9.

This clonotype appeared a few times. The rearrangement links TRBV20-1 to TRBJ2-3, with 14 bases lining up with TRBD2. This CDR3 region has 15 residues. Germline lookup yields CDR1 DFQATT and CDR2 SNEGSKA (reference sequence). The trim removed 5 bases at V and 2 bases at J, leaving 3 bases unmatched. Here the CDR3 DNA reads TGCAGTGCTCCGGGACTAGCGGGAGACACAGATACGCAGTATTTT. As protein: CSAPGLAGDTDTQYF.

A note on this clonotype: Just one base apart from a much larger clone, this may be a read error. The chain joins TRBV10-3 to TRBJ2-7; 8 positions agree with TRBD2. The CDR3 spans 13 residues. Germline loops: CDR1 ENHRY, CDR2 SYGVKD. Written as DNA, the CDR3 is TGTGCCATCAGGGGGGGACTAGTGGACGAGCAGTGCTTC. This gives the protein CAIRGGLVDEQCF.

This clonotype was detected many times. This chain uses TRBV12-3 or TRBV12-4 with TRBJ1-1; D is uncertain. The CDR3 has 13 amino acids. V was shortened by 0 bases and J by 3 bases, with 5 bases between the two germline ends. The CDR3 sequence is CASSLAGYTEAFF. CDR3 nucleotides: TGTGCCAGCAGTTTAGCAGGCTACACTGAAGCTTTCTTT.

This clonotype was counted many times. The V gene is TRBV3-1, the J gene TRBJ2-5; TRBD1 agrees at 8 bases. Germline CDR1 is LGHDT and CDR2 is YNNKEL (reference sequence). V lost 3 bases, J lost 1 base, and 10 bases stayed unmatched. This CDR3 is 17 amino acids long. CDR3 protein: CASSQVTGGTTQETQYF. Written as DNA, the CDR3 is TGTGCCAGCAGCCAGGTCACAGGGGGGACCACCCAAGAGACCCAGTACTTC.

This clonotype was seen repeatedly, ten times or more. The rearrangement links TRBV7-9 to TRBJ1-3, with D maybe TRBD1 (6 bases). Looked up from germline, CDR1 is SEHNR and CDR2 is FQNEAQ (reference sequence). The CDR3 is 18 amino acids. The V end was cut by 6 bases, the J end by 1 base, with 22 bases between. The CDR3 loop reads CASRRAGSGETSGNTIYF. The CDR3 nucleotides read TGTGCCAGCAGACGTGCTGGTTCAGGGGAAACTTCTGGAAACACCATATATTTT.

This clonotype was detected many times. The V call is TRBV3-1, the J call TRBJ2-1, with D tentatively TRBD1 or TRBD2 (5 bases each). CDR3 length: 15 amino acids. The V and J ends lost 0 bases and 7 bases respectively, with 13 bases between them. Germline V gene sequence: CDR1 LGHDT, CDR2 YNNKEL (reference sequence). The CDR3: CASSQDRGSQNEQFF. For the CDR3, the DNA is TGTGCCAGCAGCCAAGATCGGGGCTCGCAGAATGAGCAGTTCTTC.

This clonotype was seen ten or more times. The V gene is TRBV2, the J gene TRBJ2-2, with D uncertain. This CDR3 contains 12 residues. From germline, CDR1 is SNHLY and CDR2 FYNNEI. V lost 3 bases, J lost 5 bases, and 4 bases lay in between. The CDR3 protein is CASSEGTGELFF. The CDR3 DNA reads TGTGCCAGCAGTGAGGGGACCGGGGAGCTGTTTTTT.

V and J are TRBV5-4 and TRBJ2-1; D is unresolved. CDR3 length: 14 amino acids. Germline CDR1 is SGHNT and CDR2 is YYREEE (reference sequence). V shed 4 bases and J shed 3 bases, with 11 bases lying between them. CDR3 sequence: CASSLRLVYNEQFF. CDR3 sequence (DNA): TGTGCCAGCAGCCTACGACTCGTCTACAATGAGCAGTTCTTC.

The CDR3 DNA reads as TGCAGTGCTCGAGGACCAGGGGAAGGCTACACCTTC. Its protein is CSARGPGEGYTF. The chain is built from TRBV20-1 and TRBJ1-2; possibly TRBD1 for D (6 bases). Germline V CDR1 and CDR2: DFQATT, SNEGSKA (reference sequence). Trimming left V 5 bases short and J 8 bases short, with 15 bases between. CDR3 length: 12 residues.

This clonotype was observed a handful of times. CDR3 residues: CSVGGLWEGDEQFF. CDR3 nucleotide sequence: TGCAGCGTTGGAGGGTTGTGGGAGGGGGATGAGCAGTTCTTC. This chain uses TRBV29-1 with TRBJ2-1; tentatively, D is TRBD2 (7 bases). Trimming pared 4 bases from V and 8 bases from J, leaving 18 bases between. Looked up from germline, CDR1 is SQVTM and CDR2 is ANQGSEA. The CDR3 runs 14 residues.

This chain joins TRBV7-2 and TRBJ2-7, with D uncertain. The length of the CDR3 is 17 residues. The V gene lost 0 bases and the J gene lost 2 bases, with 17 bases spanning the gap. Germline CDR1 and CDR2: SGHTA and FQGNSA. In nucleotides, the CDR3 is TGTGCCAGCAGCTTAGCGCTGGCAGGTCGAAACCCCTACGAGCAGTACTTC. Translated: CASSLALAGRNPYEQYF.

This sequence joins TRBV11-2 and TRBJ1-2; 10 nucleotides agree with TRBD1. V dropped 5 bases and J dropped 6; count of bases not matched to a gene: 9. Germline V CDR1 and CDR2: SGHAT, FQNNGV. The CDR3 has 15 amino acids. In DNA, the CDR3 is TGTGCCAGCAGCCCGGGACAGGGGCGCTTGAATGGCTACACCTTC. It yields the protein CASSPGQGRLNGYTF.

This clonotype was picked up a small number of times. This CDR3 is CASSYRSLRPGLPYQETQYF. In DNA form, the CDR3 reads TGTGCCAGCAGTTATCGGTCCCTCCGGCCGGGACTCCCGTACCAAGAGACCCAGTACTTC. The chain is built from TRBV6-2 or TRBV6-3 and TRBJ2-5; D may be TRBD2 (6 bases). The CDR3 has 20 residues. Germline V CDR1 and CDR2: MNHEY, SVGEGT. Trimming took off 3 bases at V and 0 bases at J, with 26 bases between the two ends.

In this sample, this clonotype turned up many times. V is TRBV5-1 and J is TRBJ2-2; possibly TRBD1 or TRBD2 for D (5 bases each). Germline CDR1 is SGHRS and CDR2 is YFSETQ. This CDR3 comprises 15 residues. V was pared by 4 bases and J by 0 bases, with 10 bases between. The CDR3 coding sequence is TGCGCCAGCAGCAGGGACGGCTCGAACACCGGGGAGCTGTTTTTT. Its translation: CASSRDGSNTGELFF.

This chain uses TRBV7-2 with TRBJ1-4, with a possible D match to TRBD1 (6 bases). The length of the CDR3 is 14 residues. Germline assignment: CDR1 SGHTA and CDR2 FQGNSA. V was cut by 4 bases and J by 2 bases, with 8 bases left in between. The CDR3, as DNA: TGTGCCAGCAGCTACACAGGGACTAATGAAAAACTGTTTTTT. This encodes CASSYTGTNEKLFF.

This clonotype came up a few times. V is TRBV10-3 and J is TRBJ2-5, with 10 positions matching TRBD2. J gave up 7 bases and V 10 bases, and 15 bases lay outside the gene matches. Germline V gene data show CDR1 as ENHRY and CDR2 as SYGVKD. The CDR3 has 15 amino acids. CDR3 loop: CATLAGLAEAWTQYF. DNA for the CDR3: TGTGCCACCTTAGCCGGACTAGCGGAAGCTTGGACCCAGTACTTC.